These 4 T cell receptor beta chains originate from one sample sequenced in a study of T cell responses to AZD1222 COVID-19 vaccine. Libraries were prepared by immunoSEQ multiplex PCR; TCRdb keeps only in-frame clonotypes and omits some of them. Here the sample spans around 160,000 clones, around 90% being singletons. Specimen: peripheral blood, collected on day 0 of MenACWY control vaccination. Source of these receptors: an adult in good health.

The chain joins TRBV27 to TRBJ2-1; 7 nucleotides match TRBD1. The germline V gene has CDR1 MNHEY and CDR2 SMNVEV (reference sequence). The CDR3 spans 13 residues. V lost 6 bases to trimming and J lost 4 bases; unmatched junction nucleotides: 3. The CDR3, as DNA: TGTGCCAGCAGCAGACAGGGATACAATGAGCAGTTCTTC. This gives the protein CASSRQGYNEQFF.

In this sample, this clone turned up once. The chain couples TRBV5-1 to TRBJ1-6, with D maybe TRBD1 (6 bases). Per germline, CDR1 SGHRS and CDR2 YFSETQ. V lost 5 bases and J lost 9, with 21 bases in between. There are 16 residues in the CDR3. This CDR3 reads CASSLSSGTISSPLHF. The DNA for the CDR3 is TGCGCCAGCAGTCTTTCATCCGGGACAATTTCTTCACCCCTCCACTTT.

The CDR3 DNA reads as TGCGCCAGCAGCTTGGGTACGTCGACAGGGTTCAATGAGCAGTTCTTC. This translates into CASSLGTSTGFNEQFF. J is TRBJ2-1 and V is TRBV5-1; 7 bases align to TRBD1. V trimming: 0 bases; J trimming: 6 bases; junction bases outside the gene matches: 9. The CDR3 sequence is 16 residues long. The germline V gene encodes CDR1 SGHRS and CDR2 YFSETQ.

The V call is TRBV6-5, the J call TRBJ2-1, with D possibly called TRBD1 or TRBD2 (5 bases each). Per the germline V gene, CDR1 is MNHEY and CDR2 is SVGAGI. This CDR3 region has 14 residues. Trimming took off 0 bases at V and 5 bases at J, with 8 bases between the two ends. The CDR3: CASSYSRDDNEQFF. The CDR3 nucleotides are TGTGCCAGCAGTTACTCCAGGGACGACAATGAGCAGTTCTTC.